The clone carrying this TCR beta chain was detected once. This record belongs to a study of blood T cell repertoires in COVID-19. At the level of the study: Nucleic acid was either cDNA or gDNA, and it came from T cells, B-cell-depleted T cells, or PBMCs.

Per the study methods: Estimation of nucleated cell counts was performed using reference gene primer amplification. Clones were sequenced by immunoSEQ multiplex PCR, and TCRdb holds only the in-frame ones, with some missing. The DNA gave D and trimming, while V, J and clone size come from that table. Found here are almost 350,000 clones, around nine tenths of them singletons; the top ten hold 3% to 4.5%. Trimming cost V 0 bases and J 0 bases, with 15 bases left between them. The CDR3 runs to 17 residues. Germline V gene sequence: CDR1 SGDLS, CDR2 YYNGEE. The sample taken for sequencing was peripheral blood. The chain has TRBV9 and TRBJ1-1; D not resolved. The receptor's source is a woman aged 60-70 years with COVID-19, enrolled during active disease. The CDR3 spells CASSVGDSAAMNTEAFF. DNA for the CDR3: TGTGCCAGCAGCGTAGGCGATTCCGCCGCAATGAACACTGAAGCTTTCTTT.